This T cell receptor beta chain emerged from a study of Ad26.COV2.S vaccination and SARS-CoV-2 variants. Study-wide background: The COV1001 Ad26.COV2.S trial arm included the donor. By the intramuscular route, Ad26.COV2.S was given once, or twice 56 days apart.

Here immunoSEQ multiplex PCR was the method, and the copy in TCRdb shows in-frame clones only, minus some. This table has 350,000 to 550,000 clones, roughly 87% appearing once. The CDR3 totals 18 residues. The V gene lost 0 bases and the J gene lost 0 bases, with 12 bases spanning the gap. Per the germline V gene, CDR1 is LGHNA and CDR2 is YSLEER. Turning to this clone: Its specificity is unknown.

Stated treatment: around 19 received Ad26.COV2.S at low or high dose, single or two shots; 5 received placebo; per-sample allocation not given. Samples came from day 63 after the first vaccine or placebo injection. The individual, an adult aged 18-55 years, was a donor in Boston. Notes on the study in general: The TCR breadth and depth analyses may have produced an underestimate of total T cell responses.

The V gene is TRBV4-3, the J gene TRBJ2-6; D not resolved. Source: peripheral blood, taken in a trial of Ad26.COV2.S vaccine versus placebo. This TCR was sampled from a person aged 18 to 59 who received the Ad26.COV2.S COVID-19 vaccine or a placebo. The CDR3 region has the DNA TGCGCCAGCAGCCAAGATGAGGCCGCCAGCTCTGGGGCCAACGTCCTGACTTTC. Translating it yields CASSQDEAASSGANVLTF.